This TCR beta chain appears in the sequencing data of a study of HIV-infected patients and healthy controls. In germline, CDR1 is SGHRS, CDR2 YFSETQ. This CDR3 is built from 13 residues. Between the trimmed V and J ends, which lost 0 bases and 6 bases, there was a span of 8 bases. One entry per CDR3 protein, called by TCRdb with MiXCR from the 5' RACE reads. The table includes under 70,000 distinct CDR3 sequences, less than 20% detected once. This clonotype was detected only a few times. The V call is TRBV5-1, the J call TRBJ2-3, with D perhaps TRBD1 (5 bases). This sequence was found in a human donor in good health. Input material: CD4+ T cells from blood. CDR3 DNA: TGCGCCAGCAGCTTGGGAGACAGCGATACGCAGTATTTT. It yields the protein CASSLGDSDTQYF.